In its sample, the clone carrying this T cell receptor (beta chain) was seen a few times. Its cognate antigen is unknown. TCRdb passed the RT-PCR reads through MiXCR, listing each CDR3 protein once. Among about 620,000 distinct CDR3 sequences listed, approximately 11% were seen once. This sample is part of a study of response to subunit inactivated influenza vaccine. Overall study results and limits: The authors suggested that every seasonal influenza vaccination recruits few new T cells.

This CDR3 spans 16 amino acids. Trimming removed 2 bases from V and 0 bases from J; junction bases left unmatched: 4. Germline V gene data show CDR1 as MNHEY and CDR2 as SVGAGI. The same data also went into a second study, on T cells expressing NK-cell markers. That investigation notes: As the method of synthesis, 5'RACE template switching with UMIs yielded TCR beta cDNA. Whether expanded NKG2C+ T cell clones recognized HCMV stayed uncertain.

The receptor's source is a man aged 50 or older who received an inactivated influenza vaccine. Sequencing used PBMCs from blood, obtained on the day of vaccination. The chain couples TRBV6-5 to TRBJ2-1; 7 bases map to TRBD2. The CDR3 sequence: CASSYVGGSSYNEQFF. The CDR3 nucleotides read TGTGCCAGCAGTTACGTCGGGGGGAGCTCCTACAATGAGCAGTTCTTC.